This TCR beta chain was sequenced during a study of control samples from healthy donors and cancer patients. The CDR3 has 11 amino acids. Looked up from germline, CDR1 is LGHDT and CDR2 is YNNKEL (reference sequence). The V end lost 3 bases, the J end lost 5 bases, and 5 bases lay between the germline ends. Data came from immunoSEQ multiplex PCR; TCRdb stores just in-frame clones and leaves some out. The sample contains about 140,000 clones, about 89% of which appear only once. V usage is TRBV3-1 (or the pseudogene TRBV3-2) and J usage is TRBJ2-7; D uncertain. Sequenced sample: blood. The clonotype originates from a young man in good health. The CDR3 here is CASSHMHEQYF. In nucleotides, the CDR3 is TGTGCCAGCAGCCATATGCACGAGCAGTACTTC.